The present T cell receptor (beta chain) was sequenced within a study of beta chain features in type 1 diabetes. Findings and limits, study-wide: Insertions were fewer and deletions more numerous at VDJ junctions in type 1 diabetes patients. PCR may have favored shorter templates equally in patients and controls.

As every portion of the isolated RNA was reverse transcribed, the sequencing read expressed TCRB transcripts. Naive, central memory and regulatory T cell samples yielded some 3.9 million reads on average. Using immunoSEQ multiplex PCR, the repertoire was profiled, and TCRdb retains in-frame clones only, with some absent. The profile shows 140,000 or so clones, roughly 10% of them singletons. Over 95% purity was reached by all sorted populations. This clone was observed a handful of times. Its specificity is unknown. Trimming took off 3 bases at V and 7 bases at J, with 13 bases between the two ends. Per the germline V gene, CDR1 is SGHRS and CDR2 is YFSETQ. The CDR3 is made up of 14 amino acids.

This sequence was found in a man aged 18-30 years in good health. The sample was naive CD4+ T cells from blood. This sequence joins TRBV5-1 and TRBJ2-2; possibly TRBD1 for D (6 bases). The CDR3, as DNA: TGCGCCAGCAGCTGGGACCAGGGACACGGGGAGCTGTTTTTT. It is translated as CASSWDQGHGELFF.